The present T cell receptor beta chain was sequenced within a study of human T cells and chemical hapten exposure. About the research overall: Weekly administration of diphenylcyclopropenone to the scalp of patients continued throughout the roughly 23-week study. Patch tests put 0.01% DPC on the upper back, read at 6 days.

Trimming took 2 bases from V and 2 from J, leaving 7 bases between them. There are 14 residues in the CDR3. The time point: patch test 3, about 24 weeks after DPC sensitization. This sample's treatment: therapeutic diphenylcyclopropenone sensitization with weekly scalp DPC. Whole blood that had not been fractionated was the source of extracted total RNA. MiXCR, applied by TCRdb to the RACE reads, yields one record per CDR3 protein. The sample has some 91,000 distinct CDR3 sequences, roughly 27% seen once. The J gene is TRBJ2-4, the V gene TRBV12-3 or TRBV12-4; maybe TRBD2 (5 bases). The sample was whole blood, taken in connection with sensitization to the hapten diphenylcyclopropenone (DPC). The TCR originated in a man aged 40-50 years with alopecia areata. Some clones in this sample may be carry-over from other donors' samples. This chain's CDR3 is CASSLRGSKNIQYF. Here the CDR3 DNA reads TGTGCCAGCAGTTTACGGGGTTCCAAAAACATTCAGTACTTC.